This TCR beta chain was sequenced for a study of OX40 agonist ivuxolimab in advanced cancers. About the research overall: The study treated patients with ivuxolimab, an agonistic anti-OX40 (CD134) antibody.

The repertoire was sequenced with immunoSEQ multiplex PCR; TCRdb's copy has only in-frame clones and lacks some. The sample has roughly 57,000 clones, 65% to 85% seen once; the top ten hold about 13%. Germline loops: CDR1 SGDLS, CDR2 YYNGEE. V lost 6 bases to trimming and J lost 5 bases, with 12 bases between them. The CDR3 runs to 13 residues. Regarding the study as a whole: Relative to CD4+, CD8+ T cells held more expanded clones on average. Expansion of clones was among the lowest in partial responders at 0.1-3.0 mg/kg. Expanded peripheral T cell antigen specificity was not determined.

As for this clone: The target antigen is unknown.

The receptor was derived from an adult with an advanced solid tumor such as melanoma, head and neck, liver or kidney cancer. This sequence joins TRBV9 and TRBJ2-1; tentatively, D is TRBD1 (6 bases). Sample: CD4+ or CD8+ T cells sorted from blood, taken in a trial of the OX40 agonist ivuxolimab. The CDR3 bases are TGTGCCAGCACCAGGGGTTACAACAATGAGCAGTTCTTC. Protein: CASTRGYNNEQFF.